The rows below give T cell receptor beta chains drawn from one sample of a study of graft-versus-host responses after intestinal transplantation. Sequencing used immunoSEQ multiplex PCR; TCRdb keeps in-frame clones, though not all of them. Here the sample spans some 86,000 clones, 88% being singletons. No antigen has been assigned to these receptors. This material consisted of unstimulated CD4+ T cells sorted from spleen or lymph node cells, taken before transplant. The receptors stem from a human donor who was the organ donor for an intestinal transplant. Each CDR3 is given with its conserved first and last residue. D genes are given only for firm matches. For some rows the clone size is stated as once, few or many, or as a class when expanded; others skip it.

d_call	v_call	clone_size	j_call	cdr3_aa	cdr3_nt
TRBD2	TRBV4-3	.	TRBJ2-5	CASSQDRGLEETQYF	TGCGCCAGCAGCCAAGATAGGGGACTAGAGGAGACCCAGTACTTC
.	TRBV7-9	.	TRBJ1-1	CASSLTTDTEAFF	TGTGCCAGCAGCTTAACTACGGACACTGAAGCTTTCTTT
.	TRBV7-3	.	TRBJ2-7	CASSSSRQGEQYF	TGTGCCAGCAGCTCATCGCGGCAGGGGGAGCAGTACTTC
TRBD1	TRBV6-6	.	TRBJ1-4	CASSYDLQGGAEKLFF	TGTGCCAGCAGTTATGACTTACAGGGGGGGGCTGAAAAACTGTTTTTT
TRBD1	TRBV14	.	TRBJ1-1	CASSPLTGGTEAFF	TGTGCCAGCAGCCCCTTGACAGGGGGCACTGAAGCTTTCTTT
TRBD2	TRBV7-9	.	TRBJ2-5	CASSLSSGGETQYF	TGTGCCAGCAGCTTATCTAGCGGGGGAGAGACCCAGTACTTC
TRBD1	TRBV6-1	once	TRBJ2-5	CASSEWTGVGETQYF	TGTGCCAGCAGTGAATGGACAGGGGTCGGAGAGACCCAGTACTTC
.	TRBV15	.	TRBJ2-5	CATSGIGRRRVQETQYF	TGTGCCACCAGCGGAATAGGACGTCGGCGGGTTCAAGAGACCCAGTACTTC
.	TRBV30	.	TRBJ2-3	CAWSQGLQNTDTQYF	TGTGCCTGGAGTCAGGGCCTTCAGAACACAGATACGCAGTATTTT
TRBD1	TRBV19	.	TRBJ1-6	CASSTQDRANSPLHF	TGTGCCAGTAGTACGCAGGACAGGGCTAATTCACCCCTCCACTTT
.	TRBV7-8	.	TRBJ1-2	CASSKDRGNYGYTF	TGTGCCAGCAGCAAAGACCGGGGTAACTATGGCTACACCTTC
TRBD2	TRBV5-6	.	TRBJ2-5	CASSLRAGGHKETQYF	TGTGCCAGCAGCTTGCGAGCGGGGGGCCACAAAGAGACCCAGTACTTC
.	TRBV5-5	.	TRBJ1-5	CASSRTRGNQPQHF	TGTGCCAGCAGCCGGACAAGGGGAAATCAGCCCCAGCATTTT
TRBD1	TRBV2	.	TRBJ2-1	CASRPTGSHEQFF	TGTGCCAGCAGACCGACAGGGTCCCATGAGCAGTTCTTC